This entry features one T cell receptor beta chain sequence. The antigen is undetermined. Germline V gene sequence: CDR1 DFQATT, CDR2 SNEGSKA (reference sequence). CDR3 length equals 15 residues. Deletions cut 6 bases from V and 0 bases from J, with 17 bases between. This sample was taken from a study of naive and memory T cell subsets. Study-wide points: The RNA method is potentially sensitive to activation and differentiation changes.

Whole blood, roughly 2.5 ml, came from adult healthy volunteers. The library had UMIs added by 3' ligation of an oligonucleotide to TCR cDNA. For blood and skin samples, reverse transcription used TCR alpha and beta constant primers. From the 5' RACE reads, TCRdb called clonotypes with MiXCR, one entry per CDR3 protein. Counted here are over 20,000 distinct CDR3 sequences, roughly 25% occurring once; the ten biggest clones make up approximately 1.7%. This TCR was sampled from a female donor in good health. The chain couples TRBV20-1 to TRBJ1-1, with D maybe TRBD1 (5 bases). As DNA, the CDR3 is TGCAGTGCGACAGTTCCACGACAAATGAACACTGAAGCTTTCTTT. Amino acids: CSATVPRQMNTEAFF.